The entry below gives a single T cell receptor (beta chain) sequence along with its context. Its antigen is still unknown. This record comes from a study of a mutant IDH1 vaccine in newly diagnosed glioma. Study background: Patients got radiotherapy, temozolomide, or both beforehand, and most got both. General study points: Researchers report vaccine-induced immune responses in just under 95% of patients.

V was clipped by 5 bases and J by 8 bases, with 18 bases between them. CDR1 is SQVTM and CDR2 is ANQGSEA in the germline V gene. The CDR3 extends over 13 amino acids. Regarding time point: baseline, week 1 (first vaccination visit). Sample treatment: pre-vaccination baseline after standard-of-care therapy. The astrocytomas were IDH1-mutant, ATRX-negative, and WHO grade 3 or 4. TCRdb's copy holds only in-frame clones and misses some; the assay was immunoSEQ multiplex PCR. Among roughly 84,000 clones listed, about four fifths were seen once. Sequencing was performed on PBMCs, taken from a glioma patient treated with radiotherapy, temozolomide or both. The chain uses TRBV29-1 and TRBJ1-2; tentatively, D is TRBD1 (5 bases). This receptor was taken from a man aged 35-49 years with glioma. Some clones in this sample may be carry-over from other donors' samples. CDR3 residues: CSVHNWGLEGYTF. The CDR3 DNA sequence: TGCAGCGTTCATAATTGGGGACTGGAGGGCTACACCTTC.